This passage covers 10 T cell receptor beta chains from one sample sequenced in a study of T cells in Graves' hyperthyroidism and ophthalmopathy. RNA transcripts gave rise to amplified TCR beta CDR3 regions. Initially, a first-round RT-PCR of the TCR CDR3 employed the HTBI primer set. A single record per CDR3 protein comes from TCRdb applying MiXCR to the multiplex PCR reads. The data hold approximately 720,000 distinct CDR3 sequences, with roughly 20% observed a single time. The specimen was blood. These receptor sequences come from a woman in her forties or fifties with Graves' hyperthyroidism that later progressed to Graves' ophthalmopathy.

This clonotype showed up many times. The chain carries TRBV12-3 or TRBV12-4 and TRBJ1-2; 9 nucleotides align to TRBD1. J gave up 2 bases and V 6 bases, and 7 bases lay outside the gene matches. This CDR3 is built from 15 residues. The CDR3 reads CASRSSGTGNYGYTF. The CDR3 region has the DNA TGTGCCAGCAGATCCTCCGGGACAGGGAACTATGGCTACACCTTC.

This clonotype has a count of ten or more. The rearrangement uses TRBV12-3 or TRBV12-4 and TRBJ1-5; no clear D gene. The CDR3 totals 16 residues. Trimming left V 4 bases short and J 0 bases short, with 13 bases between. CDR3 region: CASSSLGENSNQPQHF. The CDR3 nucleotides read TGTGCCAGCAGTTCCCTCGGTGAAAATAGCAATCAGCCCCAGCATTTT.

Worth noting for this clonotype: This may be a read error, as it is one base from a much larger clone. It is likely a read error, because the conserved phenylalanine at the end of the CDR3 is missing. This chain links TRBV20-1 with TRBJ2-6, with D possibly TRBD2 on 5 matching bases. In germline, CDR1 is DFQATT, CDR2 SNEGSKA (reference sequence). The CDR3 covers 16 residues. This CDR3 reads CSSPGESISGANVLTL. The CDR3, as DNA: TGCAGCTCCCCCGGGGAGAGTATTTCTGGGGCCAACGTCCTGACTCTC.

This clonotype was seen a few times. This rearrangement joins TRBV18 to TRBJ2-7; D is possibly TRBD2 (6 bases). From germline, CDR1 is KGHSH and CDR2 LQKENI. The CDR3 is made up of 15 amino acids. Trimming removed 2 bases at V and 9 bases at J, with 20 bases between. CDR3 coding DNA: TGTGCCAGCTCACCATTGGGGGACTCCCGGGGTGCGCAGTACTTC. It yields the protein CASSPLGDSRGAQYF.

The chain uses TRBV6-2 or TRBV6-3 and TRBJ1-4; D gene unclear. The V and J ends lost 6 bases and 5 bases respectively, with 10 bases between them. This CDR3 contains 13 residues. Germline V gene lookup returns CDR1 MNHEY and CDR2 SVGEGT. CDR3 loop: CASRTAANEKLFF. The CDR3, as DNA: TGTGCCAGCAGAACGGCGGCGAATGAAAAACTGTTTTTT.

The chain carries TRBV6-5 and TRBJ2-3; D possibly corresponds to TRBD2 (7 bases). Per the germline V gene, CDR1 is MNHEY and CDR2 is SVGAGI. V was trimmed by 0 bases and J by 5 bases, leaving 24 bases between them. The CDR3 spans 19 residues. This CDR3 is CASSYSGEKGGGTIDTQYF. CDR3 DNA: TGTGCCAGCAGTTACTCGGGGGAGAAGGGGGGGGGGACTATAGATACGCAGTATTTT.

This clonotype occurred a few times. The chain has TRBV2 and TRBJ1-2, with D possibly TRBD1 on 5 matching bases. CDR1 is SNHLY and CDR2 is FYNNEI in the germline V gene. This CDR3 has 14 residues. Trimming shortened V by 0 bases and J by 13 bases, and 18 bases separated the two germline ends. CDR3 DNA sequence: TGTGCCAGCAGTGAAGCTTTTCCCGGGGACGCTATCACCTTC. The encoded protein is CASSEAFPGDAITF.

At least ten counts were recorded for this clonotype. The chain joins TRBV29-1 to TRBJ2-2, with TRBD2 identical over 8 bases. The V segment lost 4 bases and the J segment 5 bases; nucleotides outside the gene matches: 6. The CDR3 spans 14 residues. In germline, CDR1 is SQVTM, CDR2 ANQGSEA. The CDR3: CSVAGSSGTGELFF. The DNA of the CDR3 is TGCAGCGTTGCTGGGTCTAGCGGGACCGGGGAGCTGTTTTTT.

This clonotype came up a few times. The CDR3 reads CASSLIRNNSPLHF. In DNA, the CDR3 is TGTGCCAGCAGTTTAATACGGAATAATTCACCCCTCCACTTT. V usage is TRBV12-3 or TRBV12-4 and J usage is TRBJ1-6; D is undetermined. The CDR3 sequence is 14 residues long. With 2 bases removed from V and 5 bases from J, the gap between germline ends came to 7 bases.

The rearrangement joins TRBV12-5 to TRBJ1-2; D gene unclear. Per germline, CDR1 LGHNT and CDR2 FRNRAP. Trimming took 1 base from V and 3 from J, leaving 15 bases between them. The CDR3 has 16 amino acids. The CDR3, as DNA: TGTGCTAGTGGTTTGGGGTTGGGGAAGGGAGACTATGGCTACACCTTC. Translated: CASGLGLGKGDYGYTF.